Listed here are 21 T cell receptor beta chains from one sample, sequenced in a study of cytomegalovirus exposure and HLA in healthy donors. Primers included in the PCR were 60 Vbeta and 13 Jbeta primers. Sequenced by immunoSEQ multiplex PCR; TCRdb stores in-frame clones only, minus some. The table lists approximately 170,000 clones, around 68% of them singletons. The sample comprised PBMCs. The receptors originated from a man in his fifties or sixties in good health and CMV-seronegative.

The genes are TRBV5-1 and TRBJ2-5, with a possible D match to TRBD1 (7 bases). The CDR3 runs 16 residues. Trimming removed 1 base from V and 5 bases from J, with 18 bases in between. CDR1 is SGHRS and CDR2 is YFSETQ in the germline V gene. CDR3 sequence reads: CASSLRRDTGAETQYF. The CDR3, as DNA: TGCGCCAGCAGCTTGAGGAGGGACACAGGGGCTGAGACCCAGTACTTC.

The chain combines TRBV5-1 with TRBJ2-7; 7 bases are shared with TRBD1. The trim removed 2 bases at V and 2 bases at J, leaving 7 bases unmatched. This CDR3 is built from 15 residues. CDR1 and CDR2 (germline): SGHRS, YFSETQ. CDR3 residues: CASSLTGASTYEQYF. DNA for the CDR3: TGCGCCAGCAGCTTAACAGGGGCTTCAACCTACGAGCAGTACTTC.

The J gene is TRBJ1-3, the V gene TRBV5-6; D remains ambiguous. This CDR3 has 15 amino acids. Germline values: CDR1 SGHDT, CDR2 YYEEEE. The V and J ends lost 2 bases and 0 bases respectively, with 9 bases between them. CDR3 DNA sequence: TGTGCCAGCAGCTTCCGCGGCAGCTCTGGAAACACCATATATTTT. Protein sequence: CASSFRGSSGNTIYF.

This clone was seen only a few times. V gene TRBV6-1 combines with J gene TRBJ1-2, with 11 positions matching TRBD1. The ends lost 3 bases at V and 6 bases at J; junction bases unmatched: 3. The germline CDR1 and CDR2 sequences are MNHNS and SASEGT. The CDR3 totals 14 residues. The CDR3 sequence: CASSERTGGDGYTF. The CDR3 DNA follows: TGTGCCAGCAGTGAGCGGACAGGGGGCGATGGCTACACCTTC.

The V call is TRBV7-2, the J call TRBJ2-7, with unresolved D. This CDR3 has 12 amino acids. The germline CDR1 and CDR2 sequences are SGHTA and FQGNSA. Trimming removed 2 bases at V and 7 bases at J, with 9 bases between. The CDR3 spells CASSLIGREQYF. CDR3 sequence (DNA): TGTGCCAGCAGCTTAATTGGCAGAGAGCAGTACTTC.

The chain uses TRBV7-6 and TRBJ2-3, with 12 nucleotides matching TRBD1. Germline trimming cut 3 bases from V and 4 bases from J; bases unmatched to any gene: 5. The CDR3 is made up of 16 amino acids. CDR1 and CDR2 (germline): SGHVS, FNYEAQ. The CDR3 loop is CASSLGTGGRSDTQYF. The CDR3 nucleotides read TGTGCCAGCAGCTTGGGGACAGGGGGCAGATCAGATACGCAGTATTTT.

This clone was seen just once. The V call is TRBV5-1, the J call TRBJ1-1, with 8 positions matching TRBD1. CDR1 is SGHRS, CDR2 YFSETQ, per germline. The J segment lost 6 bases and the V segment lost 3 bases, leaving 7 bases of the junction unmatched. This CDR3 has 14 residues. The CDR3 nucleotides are TGCGCCAGCAGCTCCGACAGGGGAGTCTCTGAAGCTTTCTTT. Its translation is CASSSDRGVSEAFF.

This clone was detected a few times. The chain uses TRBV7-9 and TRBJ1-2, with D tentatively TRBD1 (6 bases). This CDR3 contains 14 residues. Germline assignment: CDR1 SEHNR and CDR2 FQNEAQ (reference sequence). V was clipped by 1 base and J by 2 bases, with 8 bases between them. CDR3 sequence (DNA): TGTGCCAGCAGCTTAGACAGGGAGAACTATGGCTACACCTTC. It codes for CASSLDRENYGYTF.

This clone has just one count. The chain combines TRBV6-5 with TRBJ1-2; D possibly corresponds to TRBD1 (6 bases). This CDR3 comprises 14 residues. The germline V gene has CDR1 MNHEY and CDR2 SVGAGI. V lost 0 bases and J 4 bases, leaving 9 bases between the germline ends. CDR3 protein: CASSYSRTAYGYTF. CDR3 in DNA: TGTGCCAGCAGTTACTCGAGGACAGCCTATGGCTACACCTTC.

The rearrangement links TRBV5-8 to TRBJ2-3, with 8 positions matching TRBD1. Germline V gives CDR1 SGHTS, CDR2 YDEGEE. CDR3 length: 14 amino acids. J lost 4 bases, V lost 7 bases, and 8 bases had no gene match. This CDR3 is CASGRGLSADTQYF. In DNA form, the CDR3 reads TGTGCCAGCGGCAGGGGGCTGTCGGCAGATACGCAGTATTTT.

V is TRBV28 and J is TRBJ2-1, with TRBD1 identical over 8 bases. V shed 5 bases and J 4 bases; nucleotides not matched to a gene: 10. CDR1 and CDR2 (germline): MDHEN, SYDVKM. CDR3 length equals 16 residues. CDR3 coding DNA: TGTGCCAGCAGTCCACAGGGACAGGCAGTATACAATGAGCAGTTCTTC. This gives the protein CASSPQGQAVYNEQFF. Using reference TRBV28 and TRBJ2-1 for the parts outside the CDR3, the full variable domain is DVKVTQSSRYLVKRTGEKVFLECVQDMDHENMFWYRQDPGLGLRLIYFSYDVKMKEKGDIPEGYSVSREKKERFSLILESASTNQTSMYLCASSPQGQAVYNEQFFGPGTRLTVL.

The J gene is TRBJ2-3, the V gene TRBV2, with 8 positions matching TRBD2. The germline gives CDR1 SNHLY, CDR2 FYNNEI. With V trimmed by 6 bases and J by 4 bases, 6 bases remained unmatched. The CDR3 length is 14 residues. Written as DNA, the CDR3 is TGTGCCAGCAGAACGGGACTAGGGGCAGATACGCAGTATTTT. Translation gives CASRTGLGADTQYF.

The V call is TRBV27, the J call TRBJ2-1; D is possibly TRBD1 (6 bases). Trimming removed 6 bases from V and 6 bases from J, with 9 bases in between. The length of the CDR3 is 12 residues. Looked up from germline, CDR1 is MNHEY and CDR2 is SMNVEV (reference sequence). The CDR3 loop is CASSPDSNEQFF. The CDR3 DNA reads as TGTGCCAGCAGCCCGGACAGCAATGAGCAGTTCTTC.

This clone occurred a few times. The CDR3 sequence is CASSFITGVSIAEAFF. DNA of the CDR3: TGCGCCAGCAGCTTTATTACAGGGGTGTCCATAGCTGAAGCTTTCTTT. The rearrangement joins TRBV5-1 to TRBJ1-1, with 7 positions matching TRBD1. This CDR3 spans 16 amino acids. V was clipped by 2 bases and J by 6 bases; unmatched bases: 13. Germline V gene lookup returns CDR1 SGHRS and CDR2 YFSETQ.

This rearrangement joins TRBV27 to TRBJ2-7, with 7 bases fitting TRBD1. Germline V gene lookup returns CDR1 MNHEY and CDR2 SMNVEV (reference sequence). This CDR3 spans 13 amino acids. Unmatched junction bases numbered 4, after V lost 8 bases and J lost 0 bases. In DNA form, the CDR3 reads TGTGCCAGCCAGGGACAGAGCTCCTACGAGCAGTACTTC. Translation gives CASQGQSSYEQYF.

The CDR3 DNA follows: TGTGCCAGTAGTATTGGCCAGGGCTATGGCTACACCTTC. This gives the protein CASSIGQGYGYTF. J is TRBJ1-2 and V is TRBV19, with D perhaps TRBD1 (5 bases). The V gene's germline CDR1 is LNHDA and CDR2 SQIVND (reference sequence). Trimming took 3 bases from V and 4 from J, leaving 9 bases between them. The CDR3 covers 13 residues.

The CDR3 DNA reads TGTGCCAGCAGCACTTTTCAGGGGGCGGTCGGGTCTGGCTACACCTTC. Amino acids: CASSTFQGAVGSGYTF. The rearrangement links TRBV7-9 to TRBJ1-2; 8 bases match TRBD1. Trimming cost V 5 bases and J 7 bases; bases outside gene matches: 15. This CDR3 comprises 16 residues. The V gene's germline CDR1 is SEHNR and CDR2 FQNEAQ (reference sequence).

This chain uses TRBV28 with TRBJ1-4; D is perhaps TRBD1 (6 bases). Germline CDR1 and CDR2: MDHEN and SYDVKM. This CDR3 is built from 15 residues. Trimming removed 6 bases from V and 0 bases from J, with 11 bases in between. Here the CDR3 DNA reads TGTGCCAGCAGCCTAAGGACAGCAACTAATGAAAAACTGTTTTTT. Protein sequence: CASSLRTATNEKLFF.

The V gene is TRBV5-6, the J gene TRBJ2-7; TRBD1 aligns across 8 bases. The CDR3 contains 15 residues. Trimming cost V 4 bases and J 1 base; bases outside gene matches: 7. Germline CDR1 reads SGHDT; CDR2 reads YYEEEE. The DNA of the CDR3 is TGTGCCAGCAGCGCCGGGACAGGCGTATCCTACGAGCAGTACTTC. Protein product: CASSAGTGVSYEQYF.

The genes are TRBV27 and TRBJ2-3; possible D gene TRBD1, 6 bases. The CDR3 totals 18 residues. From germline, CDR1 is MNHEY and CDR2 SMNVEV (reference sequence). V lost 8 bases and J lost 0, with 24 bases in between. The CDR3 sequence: CASDPTGPGDSSTDTQYF. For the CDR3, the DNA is TGTGCCAGCGATCCGACAGGCCCAGGGGATTCTAGCACAGATACGCAGTATTTT.

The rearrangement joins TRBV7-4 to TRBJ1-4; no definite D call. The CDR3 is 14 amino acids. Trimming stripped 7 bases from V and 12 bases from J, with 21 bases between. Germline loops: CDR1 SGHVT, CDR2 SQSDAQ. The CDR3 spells CASTEVGSDKELFF. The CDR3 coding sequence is TGTGCCAGCACCGAGGTGGGGAGTGATAAGGAACTGTTTTTT.